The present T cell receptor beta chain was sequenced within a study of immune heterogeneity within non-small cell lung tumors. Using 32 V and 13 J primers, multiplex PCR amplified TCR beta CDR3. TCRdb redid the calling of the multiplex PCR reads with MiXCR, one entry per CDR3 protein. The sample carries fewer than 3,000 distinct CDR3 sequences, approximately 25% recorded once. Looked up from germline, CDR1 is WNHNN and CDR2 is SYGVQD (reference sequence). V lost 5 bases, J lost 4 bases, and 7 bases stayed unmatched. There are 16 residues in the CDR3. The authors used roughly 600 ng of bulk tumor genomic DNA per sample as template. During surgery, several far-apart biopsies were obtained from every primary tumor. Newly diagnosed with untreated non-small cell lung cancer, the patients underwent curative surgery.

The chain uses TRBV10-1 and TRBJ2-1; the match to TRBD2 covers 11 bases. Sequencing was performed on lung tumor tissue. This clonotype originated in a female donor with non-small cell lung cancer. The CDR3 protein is CASSSIGTSGYNEQFF. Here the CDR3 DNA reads TGCGCCAGCAGTTCCATCGGGACTAGCGGATACAATGAGCAGTTCTTC.